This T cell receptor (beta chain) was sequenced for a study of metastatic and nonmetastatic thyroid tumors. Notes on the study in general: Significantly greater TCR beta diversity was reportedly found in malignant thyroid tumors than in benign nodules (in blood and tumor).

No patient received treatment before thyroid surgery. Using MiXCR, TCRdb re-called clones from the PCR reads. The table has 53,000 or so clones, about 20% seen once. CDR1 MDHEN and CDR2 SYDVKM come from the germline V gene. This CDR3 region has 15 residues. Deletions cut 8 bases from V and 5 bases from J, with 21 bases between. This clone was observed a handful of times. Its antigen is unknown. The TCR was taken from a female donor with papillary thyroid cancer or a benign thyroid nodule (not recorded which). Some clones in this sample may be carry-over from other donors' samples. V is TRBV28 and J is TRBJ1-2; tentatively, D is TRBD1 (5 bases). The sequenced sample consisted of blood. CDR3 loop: CASSTGGRLGYGYTF. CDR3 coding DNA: TGTGCCAGCTCCACCGGGGGTCGGCTAGGGTATGGCTACACCTTC.